Sequencing of this TCR beta chain was carried out in a study of early T cells in non-severe SARS-CoV-2 infection. This clonotype was detected a few times. In TCRdb, the 5' RACE reads were re-called with MiXCR into one record per CDR3 protein. The table has 60,000 to 90,000 distinct CDR3 sequences, roughly 9.6% seen once. The trim removed 4 bases at V and 4 bases at J, leaving 7 bases unmatched. Germline-derived CDR1 and CDR2 are MDHEN and SYDVKM. The CDR3 contains 16 residues. V and J are TRBV28 and TRBJ1-3; 10 positions match TRBD1. The clonotype comes from an adult who was a healthcare worker with PCR-confirmed SARS-CoV-2 infection or an uninfected control (not recorded which). Sequencing was performed on whole blood. The chain's CDR3 is CASSSPTGGLGNTIYF. The DNA for the CDR3 is TGTGCCAGCAGTTCTCCGACAGGGGGCTTAGGAAACACCATATATTTT.